The T cell receptor beta chain described here comes from a study of OX40 agonist ivuxolimab in advanced cancers. Sequencing was performed with immunoSEQ multiplex PCR; in TCRdb, only in-frame clones are kept and a portion is missing. The sample has fewer than 85,000 clones; about nine tenths are singletons. V was shortened by 5 bases and J by 6 bases, with 13 bases between the two germline ends. The CDR3 consists of 13 residues. The germline gives CDR1 MNHNS, CDR2 SASEGT. Sample: CD4+ or CD8+ T cells sorted from blood, taken in a trial of the OX40 agonist ivuxolimab. This chain uses TRBV6-1 with TRBJ1-1; D not resolved. The sequence was collected from an adult with an advanced solid tumor such as melanoma, head and neck, liver or kidney cancer. The DNA for the CDR3 is TGTGCCAGCAGTTCACCAGGATACCCTGAAGCTTTCTTT. It codes for CASSSPGYPEAFF.